Shown below are 14 T cell receptor beta chains from a single sample sequenced in a study of glioma-infiltrating T cells. Using RNA template, CDR3s of TCR alpha and beta were amplified with iRepertoire arm-PCR. TCRdb analysed the multiplex PCR reads with MiXCR anew, one entry per CDR3 protein. The sample shows 95,000 to 110,000 distinct CDR3 sequences, about 30% of them seen only once. Sequenced material: glioma tissue, nonneoplastic brain tissue, or PBMCs (not recorded which). Source of these receptors: a human donor with low-grade glioma or glioblastoma, undergoing nonglioma brain surgery, or in good health (not recorded which).

This clonotype showed up many times. The CDR3 DNA is TGCAGTGCTAGAGAATCACGGAGGGGGCGCAACTATGGCTACACCTTC. Translation: CSARESRRGRNYGYTF. The chain is built from TRBV20-1 and TRBJ1-2; 7 bases fit TRBD1. The V and J ends lost 0 bases and 2 bases, in that order; junction bases with no gene match: 9. Germline V CDR1 and CDR2: DFQATT, SNEGSKA (reference sequence). The CDR3 contains 16 residues.

This clonotype was seen only once. This may be a read error: a much more frequent sequence differs by one nucleotide. V usage is TRBV4-3 and J usage is TRBJ2-7, with 7 bases fitting TRBD1. V dropped 3 bases and J dropped 6; count of bases not matched to a gene: 11. CDR1 LGHNA and CDR2 YSLEER come from the germline V gene. The CDR3 covers 15 residues. CDR3 residues: CASSHLTTGACEQYF. The CDR3 DNA is TGCGCCAGCAGCCACCTTACCACAGGGGCCTGCGAGCAGTACTTC.

The chain carries TRBV30 and TRBJ2-1, with D perhaps TRBD2 (5 bases). Germline V CDR1 and CDR2: GTSNPN, SVGIG (reference sequence). This CDR3 is built from 12 residues. Trimming left V 8 bases short and J 9 bases short, with 17 bases between. CDR3 sequence: CAGTVEGREQFF. CDR3 bases: TGTGCCGGCACTGTTGAGGGCCGTGAGCAGTTCTTC.

As for this clonotype: With a much larger clone just one base away, this may be a read error. This chain links TRBV18 with TRBJ1-1; D gene uncertain. Germline loops: CDR1 KGHSH, CDR2 LQKENI. This CDR3 is 15 amino acids long. CDR3 bases: TGTGCCAGCTCACCACTGGAAAGGGAGAACACTGAAGCTCTCTTT. Residues: CASSPLERENTEALF. Looking up the rest from reference TRBV18 and TRBJ1-1 gives the full variable domain: NAGVMQNPRHLVRRRGQEARLRCSPMKGHSHVYWYRQLPEEGLKFMVYLQKENIIDESGMPKERFSAEFPKEGPSILRIQQVVRGDSAAYFCASSPLERENTEALFGQGTRLTVV.

Many counts were recorded for this clonotype. The chain has TRBV7-9 and TRBJ1-2; the D gene is possibly TRBD1 (5 bases). Germline V lookup: CDR1 SEHNR, CDR2 FQNEAQ (reference sequence). There are 13 residues in the CDR3. V was cut by 1 base and J by 5 bases, with 8 bases left in between. The CDR3 bases are TGTGCCAGCAGCTTAGTACAGGCGTATGGCTACACCTTC. It encodes CASSLVQAYGYTF.

This clonotype was observed many times. This chain connects TRBV28 to TRBJ2-5, with 7 bases fitting TRBD1. Germline CDR1 is MDHEN and CDR2 is SYDVKM. This CDR3 is built from 16 residues. V was pared by 4 bases and J by 1 base, with 9 bases of the junction left unmatched. The CDR3 sequence is CASSSPLTGSQETQYF. Written as DNA, the CDR3 is TGTGCCAGCAGTTCCCCCCTGACAGGGTCCCAAGAGACCCAGTACTTC.

This clonotype was seen just once. The junction differs from germline at one of its ends, possibly a read error. This chain connects TRBV12-3 or TRBV12-4 to TRBJ2-7; 9 bases align to TRBD2. The CDR3 loop spans 14 amino acids. CDR3 coding DNA: TGTGCCAGCAGTCTTGGACTAGCGATAGGGGAGCGGTACTTC. This translates into CASSLGLAIGERYF.

In this sample, this clonotype turned up a few times. The chain is built from TRBV19 and TRBJ2-3; a weak D match, TRBD2 (6 bases). Germline loops: CDR1 LNHDA, CDR2 SQIVND (reference sequence). The length of the CDR3 is 15 residues. Trimming cost V 7 bases and J 1 base, with 15 bases left between them. The CDR3 sequence is CASTLSSGRTDTQYF. The CDR3 DNA reads TGTGCCAGTACCCTATCGAGCGGGCGCACAGATACGCAGTATTTT.

Only one count was recorded for this clonotype. With a much larger clone just one base away, this may be a read error. Here the CDR3 omits its conserved ending phenylalanine or tryptophan, so a read error is the likely source. This rearrangement joins TRBV28 to TRBJ2-7; perhaps D is TRBD1 or TRBD2 (6 bases each). Per the germline V gene, CDR1 is MDHEN and CDR2 is SYDVKM. The CDR3 has 15 amino acids. Trimming pared 2 bases from V and 4 bases from J, leaving 15 bases between. The DNA of the CDR3 is TGTGCCAGCAGTTTAGGGGGCGATGGGGGGTACGAGCAGTACCTC. Protein product: CASSLGGDGGYEQYL.

The chain uses TRBV29-1 and TRBJ2-1; TRBD1 might be the D (6 bases). In germline, CDR1 is SQVTM, CDR2 ANQGSEA. V gave up 1 base and J gave up 7 bases, with 17 bases separating them. The CDR3 loop spans 15 amino acids. The CDR3 region has the DNA TGCAGCGTTGAAGGTGCAGGGGAATCAGTAAATGAGCAGTTCTTC. Translating it yields CSVEGAGESVNEQFF.

As to this clonotype: This may come from a read error, since a much larger clone is one base off. This CDR3 reads CASSKPSRDTQYF. DNA for the CDR3: TGTGCCAGTAGTAAGCCGAGCAGAGATACGCAGTATTTT. The rearrangement joins TRBV19 to TRBJ2-3; D is ambiguous. Germline V CDR1 and CDR2: LNHDA, SQIVND (reference sequence). This CDR3 region has 13 residues. Full variable domain (rest looked up from reference TRBV19 and TRBJ2-3): DGGITQSPKYLFRKEGQNVTLSCEQNLNHDAMYWYRQDPGQGLRLIYYSQIVNDFQKGDIAEGYSVSREKKESFPLTVTSAQKNPTAFYLCASSKPSRDTQYFGPGTRLTVL.

Details on this clonotype: The junction does not match germline at one end; this may be a read error. The DNA for the CDR3 is TGCACCAGCAGCGCAACCGGACTAGCGGGGGGACGGTCAGATACGCAGTATTTT. It codes for CTSSATGLAGGRSDTQYF. This sequence joins TRBV5-1 and TRBJ2-3; 14 bases align to TRBD2. CDR3 length: 18 residues. In germline, CDR1 is SGHRS, CDR2 YFSETQ.

The chain recombines TRBV6-2 or TRBV6-3 with TRBJ1-5, with D possibly TRBD1 on 5 matching bases. The CDR3 is made up of 14 amino acids. CDR1 and CDR2 from the germline V gene are MNHEY and SVGEGT. Deletions cut 7 bases from V and 6 bases from J, with 16 bases between. In DNA, the CDR3 is TGTGCCAGCACCAAACACGGGGGTGGTCAGCCCCAGCATTTT. Protein product: CASTKHGGGQPQHF.

The sample holds many counts of this clonotype. The rearrangement joins TRBV12-3 or TRBV12-4 to TRBJ1-4; no clear D. V lost 8 bases and J lost 11, with 15 bases in between. The CDR3 loop spans 12 amino acids. The CDR3 DNA reads TGTGCCAGCGAGTTTATGGGAGGGAAACTGTTTTTT. Protein: CASEFMGGKLFF.